The entry that follows covers one TCR beta chain sequence. The V end lost 7 bases, the J end lost 10 bases, and 16 bases lay between the germline ends. The CDR3 covers 13 residues. Germline values: CDR1 MDHEN, CDR2 SYDVKM. Data came from immunoSEQ multiplex PCR; TCRdb stores just in-frame clones and leaves some out. The sample shows nearly 70,000 clones, roughly 90% of them seen only once. This sample is part of a study of blood T cell repertoires in COVID-19. Study summary: From T cells, B-cell-depleted T cells, or PBMCs came the material, which was cDNA or gDNA.

Sample: peripheral blood. The sequence came from a man aged 40-50 years with COVID-19, enrolled during active disease. This sequence joins TRBV28 and TRBJ1-4, with a possible D match to TRBD1 (5 bases). The CDR3 DNA sequence: TGTGCCAGCAAAATTGGGGCGCGAGGAAAACTGTTTTTT. Translating it yields CASKIGARGKLFF.